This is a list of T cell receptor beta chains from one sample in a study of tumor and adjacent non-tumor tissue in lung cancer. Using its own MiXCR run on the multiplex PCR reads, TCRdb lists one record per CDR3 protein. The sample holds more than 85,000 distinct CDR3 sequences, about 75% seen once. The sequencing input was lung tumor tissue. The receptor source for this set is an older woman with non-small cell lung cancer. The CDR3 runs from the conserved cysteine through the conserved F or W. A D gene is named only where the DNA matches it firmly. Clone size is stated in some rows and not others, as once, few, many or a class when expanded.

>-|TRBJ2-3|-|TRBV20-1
TGCAGTGCTAGAAGGGTTACCAAGACATATACGCAGTATTTT
CSARRVTKTYTQYF
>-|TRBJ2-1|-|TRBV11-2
TGTGCCAGCAGCTCAACTCGAGTAGGCGAGCAGTTCTTC
CASSSTRVGEQFF
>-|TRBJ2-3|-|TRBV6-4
TGTGCCAGCAGTGACCAGAAGGGAGACACAGATACACAGTATTTT
CASSDQKGDTDTQYF
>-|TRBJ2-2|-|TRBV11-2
TGTGCCAGGAGGAGAGTAATGGGCACCGGGGAGCTGTTTTTT
CARRRVMGTGELFF
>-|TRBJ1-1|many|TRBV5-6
TGTGCCAGCAGCTCCCCTTGGAGGACGAGCACTGAAGCTTTCTTT
CASSSPWRTSTEAFF
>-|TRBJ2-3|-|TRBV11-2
TGTGCCAGTTGCCTAACAGATACGGAGTATTTT
CASCLTDTEYF
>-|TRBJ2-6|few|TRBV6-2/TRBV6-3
TGTGCCAGCGGCCCAACAACTAGCTCTGGGGCCAACGTCCTGACTTTC
CASGPTTSSGANVLTF
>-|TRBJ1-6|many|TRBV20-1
TGCAGTGCTAGAGACATGAAGGGACATGGCAATTCACCCCTCCACTTT
CSARDMKGHGNSPLHF
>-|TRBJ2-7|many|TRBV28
TGTGCCAGCAGTTTTGGCCGCGGGGCGGGAGAGCAGTACTTC
CASSFGRGAGEQYF
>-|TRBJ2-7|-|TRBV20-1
TGCATCGCCGAGAGTGCGTCCTCGGGGCAGTACTTC
CIAESASSGQYF
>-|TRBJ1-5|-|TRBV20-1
TGCAGTACTAGAAGGGCTACCAAGACAGATACGCAGCATTTT
CSTRRATKTDTQHF
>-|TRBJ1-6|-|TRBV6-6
TGTACTAGCAGTCTTGATGAAGAGAGCTCCTATAATTCACCCCTCCACTTT
CTSSLDEESSYNSPLHF
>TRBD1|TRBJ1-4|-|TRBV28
TGTGTCAACAGTTCGACAGGGGTGGCTGAAAAACTGTTTTTT
CVNSSTGVAEKLFF
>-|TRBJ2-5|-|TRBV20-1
TGCAGTGCTAGACGAGGGGCGTACCAAGAGACCCAGTATTTC
CSARRGAYQETQYF
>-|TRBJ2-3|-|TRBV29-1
TGCATCGTTGAAGACAGCAGGGTCGCAGATACGCAGTATTTT
CIVEDSRVADTQYF
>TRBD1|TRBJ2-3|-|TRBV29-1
TGCAACGTTGTTATGGGGACAGGGGGCATAACAGATACGCAGTATTTT
CNVVMGTGGITDTQYF
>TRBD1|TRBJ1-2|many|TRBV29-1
TGCAGCGTTGCAGGGGGCTATGGCTACACCTTC
CSVAGGYGYTF
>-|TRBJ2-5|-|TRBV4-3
TGCGCCAGCAGACGGCACCGAGACTCACAAGAGACCCAGTACTTC
CASRRHRDSQETQYF
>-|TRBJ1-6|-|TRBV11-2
TGTGCCAGCTGCTTAGAAGCAAGTAATTCACCCCTGCACTTC
CASCLEASNSPLHF
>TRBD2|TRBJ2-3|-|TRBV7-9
TGTGCCAGCAACGCTTCTAGCGGGGGGGTCACAGATACGCAGTATTTT
CASNASSGGVTDTQYF
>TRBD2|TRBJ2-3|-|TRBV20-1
TGCAGTGCTACCCTAGGACTAGCGGTAATCGAAGATACGCAGTATTTT
CSATLGLAVIEDTQYF
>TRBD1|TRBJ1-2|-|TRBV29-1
TGCAGCGTTGGAGGGGGCTATGGCTACACATTC
CSVGGGYGYTF
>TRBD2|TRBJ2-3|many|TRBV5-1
TGCGCCAGCAGCTGGCCCGTTCTAGCGGGGTCCACAGATACGCAGTATTTT
CASSWPVLAGSTDTQYF
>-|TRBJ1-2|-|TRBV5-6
TGTGTCAGCAGCTTTGGACAGAACTATGGCTACACCTTC
CVSSFGQNYGYTF
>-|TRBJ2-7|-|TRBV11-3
TGTGCCAGCAGATTGCATACGGGAACCTACGAGCAGTACTTC
CASRLHTGTYEQYF
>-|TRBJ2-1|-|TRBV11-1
TGTGCCAGCAGCTTAGCGACAATGCGTGAGCACTTCTTC
CASSLATMREHFF
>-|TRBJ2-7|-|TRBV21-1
TGTGCCAGCACCCTGTCCAACAGGGGTGGAGAGCAGTACTTC
CASTLSNRGGEQYF
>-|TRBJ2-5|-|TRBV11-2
TGTGCCAGCAGCTTAGGGCTAGCCCAAGAGACCCAGAACTTC
CASSLGLAQETQNF
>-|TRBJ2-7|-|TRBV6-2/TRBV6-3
TGTGCCAGCAGTTATCCCGTGACACCGATGCGGTACGAGCAGTACTTC
CASSYPVTPMRYEQYF
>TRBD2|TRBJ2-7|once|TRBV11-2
TGTGCCAGCAGCTGCGGGACTAGCAAGAGCTACGAGCAGTACTTC
CASSCGTSKSYEQYF
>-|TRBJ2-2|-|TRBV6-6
TGTGCCAGCAGTTGCTCGACCTCAGTGGCCTGGGAGCTGTTTTTT
CASSCSTSVAWELFF
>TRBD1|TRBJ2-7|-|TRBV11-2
TGTACCAGGAGCTTATCCACCGGGACAGCCGAGCAGTATTTC
CTRSLSTGTAEQYF
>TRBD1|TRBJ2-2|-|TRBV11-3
TGTGCTAGCAGCCCAAGGGACAGCAACACTAGGGAGCTGTTTTTT
CASSPRDSNTRELFF
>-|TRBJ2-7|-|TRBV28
TGTGCCAGTTTCAAGGGTCCCTACGAGAAGTACTTC
CASFKGPYEKYF
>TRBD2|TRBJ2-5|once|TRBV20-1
TGCAGCGCTGGGGGGGGGGGTTCCCCCCAGATCCAGTACTTC
CSAGGGGSPQIQYF
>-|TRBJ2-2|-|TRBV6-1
TGTGCCAGCAGTTATTACATGAAAACCGGGGAGCTGCTTTTT
CASSYYMKTGELLF
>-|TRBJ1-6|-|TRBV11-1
TGTGCCAGCAGCTTGTCAGGGGATTCACCCCTCCACTTT
CASSLSGDSPLHF
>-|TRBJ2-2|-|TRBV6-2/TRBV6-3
TGTGTCAGCAGTCCTCATGACCCGAACAACGGGGAGCTGTTTTTT
CVSSPHDPNNGELFF
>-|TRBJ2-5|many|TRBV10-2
TGCGCCAGCAAACACTCAGGGGAGACCCAGTACTTC
CASKHSGETQYF
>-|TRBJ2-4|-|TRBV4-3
TGTGCCAGCAACCAAGATCGAATGTCCAAAAACATTCAGTACTTC
CASNQDRMSKNIQYF